The 24 T cell receptor beta chains below come from one sample, sequenced in a study of blood T cell repertoires in COVID-19. The data were produced by immunoSEQ multiplex PCR, yet TCRdb's version contains in-frame clones alone and is incomplete. The table has under 95,000 clones, 83% seen once. Sample: peripheral blood. These receptor sequences come from a woman of 80 years or more with acute or convalescent COVID-19.

The table lists this clone with a few counts. The chain employs TRBV28 and TRBJ2-1, with D perhaps matching TRBD2 (5 bases). The germline V gene encodes CDR1 MDHEN and CDR2 SYDVKM. The CDR3 consists of 17 residues. Trimming left V 8 bases short and J 1 base short, with 21 bases between. The CDR3 DNA is TGTGCCAGCCCTACTAGTGATGGGAGTAATTCCTACAATGAGCAGTTCTTC. Translating gives CASPTSDGSNSYNEQFF.

V gene TRBV5-1 combines with J gene TRBJ1-1, with a possible D match to TRBD1 (6 bases). The CDR3 is made up of 14 amino acids. V lost 4 bases and J 4 bases, leaving 14 bases between the germline ends. Germline CDR1 is SGHRS and CDR2 is YFSETQ. The CDR3 DNA reads TGCGCCAGCAGCGATCCCCAGGGGTCCACTGAAGCTTTCTTT. Its protein is CASSDPQGSTEAFF.

This clone was observed a handful of times. The chain employs TRBV2 and TRBJ1-5; TRBD1 matches at 9 bases. V dropped 6 bases and J dropped 6; count of bases not matched to a gene: 6. The CDR3 contains 14 residues. The V gene's germline CDR1 is SNHLY and CDR2 FYNNEI. CDR3 sequence reads: CASRGTGGSQPQHF. The CDR3 nucleotides read TGTGCCAGCAGAGGAACAGGGGGCTCTCAGCCCCAGCATTTT.

The V and J genes are TRBV24-1 and TRBJ2-7; D call uncertain. The V gene lost 5 bases and the J gene lost 0 bases, with 4 bases spanning the gap. Germline CDR1 is KGHDR and CDR2 is SFDVKD. This CDR3 spans 12 amino acids. The CDR3 bases are TGTGCCACCAGTGGAGGCTCCTACGAGCAGTACTTC. It translates to CATSGGSYEQYF.

This clone was observed a few times. The V and J genes are TRBV24-1 and TRBJ2-5; 10 bases map to TRBD1. The V and J ends lost 4 bases and 1 base, in that order; junction bases with no gene match: 2. Per germline, CDR1 KGHDR and CDR2 SFDVKD. This CDR3 has 15 amino acids. The CDR3: CATSDWDRGQETQYF. CDR3 DNA sequence: TGTGCCACCAGTGACTGGGACAGGGGCCAAGAGACCCAGTACTTC.

This rearrangement joins TRBV27 to TRBJ2-2; 8 nucleotides match TRBD2. Looked up from germline, CDR1 is MNHEY and CDR2 is SMNVEV (reference sequence). With V trimmed by 5 bases and J by 7 bases, 6 bases remained unmatched. The CDR3 runs 14 residues. CDR3 sequence: CASSLSRGGGELFF. CDR3 in DNA: TGTGCCAGCAGTCTAAGCCGGGGGGGCGGGGAGCTGTTTTTT.

DNA for the CDR3: TGTGCCAGCTCCACTGGGGGGACCATGAACACTGAAGCTTTCTTT. Its translation is CASSTGGTMNTEAFF. The chain joins TRBV18 to TRBJ1-1, with TRBD1 as a possible D gene (5 bases). CDR1 and CDR2 (germline): KGHSH, LQKENI. The CDR3 runs to 15 residues. Trimming stripped 6 bases from V and 0 bases from J, with 14 bases between.

This clone was observed once. The CDR3 nucleotides read TGCGCCAGCAGCCCGGGACAGGATCCCCAGTACTTC. Amino acid sequence: CASSPGQDPQYF. This chain links TRBV5-1 with TRBJ2-5, with 8 nucleotides matching TRBD1. V shed 4 bases, J shed 9 bases, and the junction held 5 bases outside the gene matches. Germline V gives CDR1 SGHRS, CDR2 YFSETQ. This CDR3 is 12 amino acids long.

The V gene is TRBV7-2, the J gene TRBJ1-1; 8 bases map to TRBD1. V dropped 7 bases and J dropped 3; count of bases not matched to a gene: 7. CDR3 length: 14 residues. The V gene's germline CDR1 is SGHTA and CDR2 FQGNSA. CDR3 sequence: CASITGTGYTEAFF. CDR3 bases: TGTGCCAGCATCACAGGGACAGGCTACACTGAAGCTTTCTTT.

The chain is built from TRBV28 and TRBJ2-2, with TRBD1 identical over 7 bases. The CDR3 spans 15 residues. V gave up 6 bases and J gave up 5 bases; unmatched junction bases: 9. Germline V gene data show CDR1 as MDHEN and CDR2 as SYDVKM. The CDR3 DNA reads TGTGCCAGCAGGTCACCGGGACAGAGGACCGGGGAGCTGTTTTTT. Translating gives CASRSPGQRTGELFF.

The CDR3 coding sequence is TGTGCCACCAGCGATGGGAGATTCTCCGAGCAGTACTTC. This encodes CATSDGRFSEQYF. J is TRBJ2-7 and V is TRBV24-1; a possible D gene is TRBD2 (5 bases). The length of the CDR3 is 13 residues. Trimming shortened V by 7 bases and J by 6 bases, and 15 bases separated the two germline ends. Germline CDR1 and CDR2: KGHDR and SFDVKD.

The table lists this clone with a few counts. The chain is built from TRBV7-2 and TRBJ2-5, with 8 bases matching TRBD1. This CDR3 spans 14 amino acids. Per the germline V gene, CDR1 is SGHTA and CDR2 is FQGNSA. The V and J ends lost 2 bases and 2 bases, in that order; junction bases with no gene match: 1. This chain's CDR3 is CASSLRTGQETQYF. As DNA, the CDR3 is TGTGCCAGCAGCTTAAGGACAGGGCAAGAGACCCAGTACTTC.

J is TRBJ2-7 and V is TRBV5-1; TRBD1 might be the D (8 bases). This CDR3 spans 15 amino acids. Trimming cost V 3 bases and J 3 bases, with 16 bases left between them. Germline values: CDR1 SGHRS, CDR2 YFSETQ. CDR3 loop: CASSYGQGGDYEQYF. The CDR3 coding sequence is TGCGCCAGCAGCTATGGACAGGGAGGGGACTACGAGCAGTACTTC.

V gene TRBV6-1 combines with J gene TRBJ2-1; D remains ambiguous. Per the germline V gene, CDR1 is MNHNS and CDR2 is SASEGT. The CDR3 extends over 16 amino acids. Trimming shortened V by 0 bases and J by 2 bases, and 11 bases separated the two germline ends. The CDR3 DNA sequence: TGTGCCAGCAGTGAAGCACTACGGAGACCCTACAATGAGCAGTTCTTC. Translation: CASSEALRRPYNEQFF.

The chain carries TRBV24-1 and TRBJ2-3; no firm D call. The CDR3 totals 13 residues. Trimming pared 0 bases from V and 3 bases from J, leaving 3 bases between. Looked up from germline, CDR1 is KGHDR and CDR2 is SFDVKD. CDR3 protein: CATSDLHTDTQYF. In DNA, the CDR3 is TGTGCCACCAGTGATTTGCATACAGATACGCAGTATTTT.

The V call is TRBV14, the J call TRBJ2-1, with TRBD2 identical over 13 bases. Trimming at V came to 4 bases and at J to 10 bases, leaving 7 bases not matched to a gene. Germline assignment: CDR1 SGHDN and CDR2 FVKESK. The CDR3 covers 15 residues. The DNA of the CDR3 is TGTGCCAGCAGCCGCGGGACTAGCGGGGTCGTAGAGCAGTTCTTC. It translates to CASSRGTSGVVEQFF.

A word on this clone: Other DNA sequences in this sample translate to the same CDR3. The chain carries TRBV6-5 and TRBJ1-2, with 8 bases aligning to TRBD1. J was trimmed by 2 bases and V by 6 bases; bases with no gene match: 5. CDR3 length: 14 amino acids. The germline CDR1 and CDR2 sequences are MNHEY and SVGAGI. Here the CDR3 reads CASRRGTGNYGYTF. CDR3 DNA sequence: TGTGCCAGCAGAAGGGGGACAGGAAACTATGGCTACACCTTC.

The chain combines TRBV7-2 with TRBJ2-3; TRBD2 might be the D (6 bases). CDR3 length: 15 residues. CDR1 and CDR2 (germline): SGHTA, FQGNSA. V lost 2 bases to trimming and J lost 3 bases, with 12 bases between them. This CDR3 is CASSLSGFRTDTQYF. CDR3 bases: TGTGCCAGCAGCTTAAGCGGGTTTCGAACAGATACGCAGTATTTT.

This sequence joins TRBV30 and TRBJ1-1; D is perhaps TRBD1 (5 bases). The germline V gene encodes CDR1 GTSNPN and CDR2 SVGIG (reference sequence). V was trimmed by 2 bases and J by 8 bases, leaving 12 bases between them. The CDR3 contains 12 residues. CDR3 sequence (DNA): TGTGCCTGGAGTACCGTGCCAGGGGAAGCTTTCTTT. Translating it yields CAWSTVPGEAFF.

This clone was picked up a small number of times. The chain links TRBV24-1 to TRBJ2-5; 8 bases align to TRBD1. From germline, CDR1 is KGHDR and CDR2 SFDVKD. The CDR3 spans 19 residues. The V segment lost 7 bases and the J segment 5 bases; nucleotides outside the gene matches: 23. In DNA, the CDR3 is TGTGCCACCAGGGACTTCGCAGGGGGCTGTTTAGGTAAGATTGAGACCCAGTACTTC. Amino acid sequence: CATRDFAGGCLGKIETQYF.

The chain uses TRBV2 and TRBJ2-1, with D uncertain. Trimming took off 6 bases at V and 4 bases at J, with 4 bases between the two ends. The CDR3 totals 11 residues. The V gene's germline CDR1 is SNHLY and CDR2 FYNNEI. The CDR3 DNA reads TGTGCCAGCAGCCTATACAATGAGCAGTTCTTC. Translation: CASSLYNEQFF.

V gene TRBV19 combines with J gene TRBJ1-2, with D hard to call. V gave up 3 bases and J gave up 9 bases, with 11 bases separating them. Looked up from germline, CDR1 is LNHDA and CDR2 is SQIVND (reference sequence). This CDR3 comprises 12 residues. The CDR3 region is CASSIQDWSYTF. In DNA, the CDR3 is TGTGCCAGTAGTATTCAGGACTGGAGCTACACCTTC.

V gene TRBV4-2 combines with J gene TRBJ2-1, with 8 bases fitting TRBD2. The CDR3 loop spans 15 amino acids. CDR1 and CDR2 (germline): LGHNA, YNFKEQ. The junction had 2 bases not matched to a gene; V was cut back by 4 bases and J by 0 bases. The CDR3 bases are TGTGCCAGCAGCCGACTAGCGCTCTCCTACAATGAGCAGTTCTTC. As protein: CASSRLALSYNEQFF.

The chain carries TRBV5-1 and TRBJ2-7; D perhaps matches TRBD1 (5 bases). The CDR3 has 13 residues. Germline loops: CDR1 SGHRS, CDR2 YFSETQ. V was shortened by 0 bases and J by 3 bases, with 7 bases between the two germline ends. For the CDR3, the DNA is TGCGCCAGCAGCTTGGGGGGCGGCTACGAGCAGTACTTC. Translation: CASSLGGGYEQYF.